This TCR beta chain was retrieved from a study of vaccination and CD4 T cells after COVID-19. Across the study: The convalescent population consisted of six males and four females, two of whom were of Hispanic ethnicity.

V was cut by 7 bases and J by 1 base, with 10 bases left in between. The CDR3 length is 13 residues. Looked up from germline, CDR1 is MNHNS and CDR2 is SASEGT. Note on this clonotype: Its antigen is undetermined.

Regarding treatment: roughly 10-day PBMC culture with coronavirus spike peptide pools or control peptides (ViraFEST assay). According to the study, CD4+ T cells from the unexposed donor were gathered ahead of the COVID-19 pandemic (2011-2018). With the Oncomine TCR Beta short-read assay, DNA from cultured CD4+ T cells was sequenced. MiXCR, applied by TCRdb to the PCR reads, yields one record per CDR3 protein. The data show roughly 7,000 distinct CDR3 sequences, approximately 50% seen once. The chain combines TRBV6-1 with TRBJ1-1, with unresolved D. The sequence derives from a human donor in good health. The material sequenced was CD4+ T cells from blood, cultured in vitro. The chain's CDR3 is CASTATENTEAFF. CDR3 in DNA: TGTGCCAGCACCGCAACAGAGAACACTGAAGCTTTCTTT.